This T cell receptor (beta chain) was identified during a study of cytomegalovirus exposure and HLA in healthy donors. Study as a whole: Genotyping showed around four fifths of roughly 400 donors falling in the Caucasian-associated ancestry cluster.

With 60 Vbeta and 13 Jbeta primers, the PCR was carried out. The protocol was immunoSEQ multiplex PCR, while the TCRdb copy is restricted to in-frame clones and leaves out a portion. In the table there are fewer than 150,000 clones, about 74% of which are singletons. V was trimmed by 3 bases and J by 2 bases, leaving 15 bases between them. CDR3 length: 15 residues. CDR1 is SGHDT and CDR2 is YYEEEE in the germline V gene. This sequence originates from a woman aged 45-65 years in good health and CMV-seronegative. The V call is TRBV5-6, the J call TRBJ2-7, with D possibly being TRBD1 (5 bases). The sequenced material came from PBMCs. The CDR3 region has the DNA TGTGCCAGCAGCTCTATTCAGGGTACCACCTACGAGCAGTACTTC. Its protein is CASSSIQGTTYEQYF.